These T cell receptor beta chains were read from a single sample in a study of vaccination and CD4 T cells after COVID-19. Antigen specificity for these receptors is unknown. TCRdb fed the PCR reads into MiXCR, producing one record per CDR3 protein. The table lists approximately 15,000 distinct CDR3 sequences, around 42% of them singletons. The specimen comprised CD4+ T cells from blood, cultured in vitro, sampled before SARS-CoV-2 vaccination. All receptors come from a human donor who had recovered from COVID-19. Each CDR3 is given with its conserved first and last residue. D genes are given only for firm matches. Part of the rows lack a size; the others show once, few, many or a class for expanded clones.

TRBV23-1	TRBJ1-5	-	-	TGCGCCAGCAGCCAGGCAGAAGCCCTAAGGACCGTCCAAAATCAGCCCCAGCATTTT	CASSQAEALRTVQNQPQHF
TRBV6-2/TRBV6-3	TRBJ1-5	-	-	TGTGCCAGCAGCTTTCGTCAGGGGTCCCCGGTTCAGCCCCAGCATTTT	CASSFRQGSPVQPQHF
TRBV6-2/TRBV6-3	TRBJ1-5	TRBD1	-	TGTGCCAGCAGGAAGACAGGGGACGGTCAGCCCCAGCATTTT	CASRKTGDGQPQHF
TRBV7-3	TRBJ2-7	-	-	TGTGCCAGCAGCTTAACGTCCGGGTCCTCCTACGAGCAGTACTTC	CASSLTSGSSYEQYF
TRBV7-9	TRBJ2-2	TRBD1	-	TGTGCCAGCAGCCAGGGGGCATCGAACACCGGGGAGCTGTTTTTT	CASSQGASNTGELFF
TRBV7-6	TRBJ2-5	-	-	TGTGCCAGCAGCCCGCGACAGCCGCCTACTCAAGAGACCCAGTACTTC	CASSPRQPPTQETQYF
TRBV6-1	TRBJ2-7	-	-	TGTGCCAGCAGCATGGGACGGAGCTCCTACGAGCAGTACTTC	CASSMGRSSYEQYF
TRBV27	TRBJ1-5	-	few	TGTGCCAGCAGTTTATCAGGCCTCAATCAGCCCCAGCATTTT	CASSLSGLNQPQHF
TRBV4-2	TRBJ2-6	TRBD1	-	TGTGCCAGCAGCCAAGGGGGACAGGGGACCGGGGCCAACGTCCTGACTTTC	CASSQGGQGTGANVLTF
TRBV7-3	TRBJ1-6	TRBD1	few	TGTGCCAGCACAAGGACAGGGTCAAATTCACCCCTCCACTTT	CASTRTGSNSPLHF
TRBV27	TRBJ2-2	TRBD2	-	TGTGCCAGCAGTTCCCAAGCGGGGTTCACCGGGGAGCTGTTTTTT	CASSSQAGFTGELFF
TRBV11-3	TRBJ1-1	TRBD1	once	TGTGCCAGCAGCTTCCTCACAGGGGCGGCTAGGCAGGACACTGAAGCTTTCTTT	CASSFLTGAARQDTEAFF
TRBV28	TRBJ1-2	-	-	TGTGCCAGCAGTTTCGGGCAGGGACGAAACTATGGCTACACCTTC	CASSFGQGRNYGYTF
TRBV6-1	TRBJ2-7	-	-	TGTGCCAGCAGTGAAAGACAGCCGGGCGAGCAGTACTTC	CASSERQPGEQYF
TRBV29-1	TRBJ1-2	-	-	TGCAGCGTCCCCAGTCTAACCCCCAGAAGAGGAATCTATGGCTACACCTTC	CSVPSLTPRRGIYGYTF
TRBV6-5	TRBJ1-1	TRBD1	-	TGTGCCAGCAGTTACTTAAAGGGACAGAAGCGACCTGAAGCTTTCTTT	CASSYLKGQKRPEAFF
TRBV7-2	TRBJ2-5	-	-	TGTGCCAGCAGACAACAGGGTGGTGGGCAAGAGACCCAGTACTTC	CASRQQGGGQETQYF
TRBV11-3	TRBJ2-5	TRBD2	-	TGTGCCAGCAGCTTAACAGCGGGGGGAGGCCAAGAGACCCAGTACTTC	CASSLTAGGGQETQYF
TRBV2	TRBJ1-2	TRBD1	few	TGTGCCAGCAGGGGACAGGGGACAGATGGCTACACCTTC	CASRGQGTDGYTF
TRBV19	TRBJ2-7	-	-	TGTGCCAGTAGTACCGGACGGTCCTACGAGCAGTACTTC	CASSTGRSYEQYF
TRBV20-1	TRBJ2-7	-	-	TGCAGTGCTAGGGCAGGCGGTGCCTACGAGCAGTACTTC	CSARAGGAYEQYF
TRBV7-9	TRBJ2-3	TRBD2	-	TGTGCCAGCAGCTTAGGGACTAGCGGGGGTATTAGCACAGATACGCAGTATTTT	CASSLGTSGGISTDTQYF
TRBV19	TRBJ2-7	-	once	TGTGCCAGTAGAGGGGGACAAGACTCCTACGAGCAGTACTTC	CASRGGQDSYEQYF
TRBV6-1	TRBJ1-2	TRBD1	few	TGTGCCAGCAGTCCCCAAGGACAGGCCCCTGAGTTTGGCTACACCTTC	CASSPQGQAPEFGYTF
TRBV10-3	TRBJ1-2	-	-	TGTGCCATCAGTGAGTCTAACAGTAACTATGGCTACACCTTC	CAISESNSNYGYTF
TRBV6-2/TRBV6-3	TRBJ1-5	-	few	TGTGCCAGCAGTTCCCATCCTTACAGGGCCCAGCATTTT	CASSSHPYRAQHF
TRBV12-5	TRBJ2-5	-	-	TGTGCTAGTGGTTCTCCGGGGCCTCTGGAGACCCAGTACTTC	CASGSPGPLETQYF
TRBV11-2	TRBJ2-5	-	few	TGTGCCAGCAGCTCTCAAGGGGTAACGGAGACCCAGTACTTC	CASSSQGVTETQYF
TRBV20-1	TRBJ1-1	-	-	TGCAGTGCAACTAAGACGGCGATGAACACTGAAGCTTTCTTT	CSATKTAMNTEAFF
TRBV7-8	TRBJ1-5	TRBD1	few	TGTGCCAGCAGCTCAGACAGGGGGCAGAGCAATCAGCCCCAGCATTTT	CASSSDRGQSNQPQHF
TRBV7-2	TRBJ2-5	TRBD1	once	TGTGCCAGCAGCTTCCCGGGACAGGGGAAAGAGACCCAGTACTTC	CASSFPGQGKETQYF
TRBV11-2	TRBJ2-1	TRBD2	few	TGTGCCAGCAGCTTAGAGGGGACTAGGGACAATGAGCAGTTCTTC	CASSLEGTRDNEQFF
TRBV24-1	TRBJ2-7	TRBD2	few	TGTGCCACCAGTGTGGGAGGGTTGGACGAGCAGTACTTC	CATSVGGLDEQYF
TRBV14	TRBJ1-1	-	once	TGTGCCAGCAGCCGAGGGGGTGAGGGCACTGAAGCTTTCTTT	CASSRGGEGTEAFF
TRBV7-2	TRBJ1-1	-	few	TGTGCCAGCAGCTTAGATCGGGGGAACACTGAAGCTTTCTTT	CASSLDRGNTEAFF
TRBV20-1	TRBJ2-7	TRBD1	-	TGCAGTGCCAGAACAGGGACAGGGACCCACGAGCAGTACTTC	CSARTGTGTHEQYF